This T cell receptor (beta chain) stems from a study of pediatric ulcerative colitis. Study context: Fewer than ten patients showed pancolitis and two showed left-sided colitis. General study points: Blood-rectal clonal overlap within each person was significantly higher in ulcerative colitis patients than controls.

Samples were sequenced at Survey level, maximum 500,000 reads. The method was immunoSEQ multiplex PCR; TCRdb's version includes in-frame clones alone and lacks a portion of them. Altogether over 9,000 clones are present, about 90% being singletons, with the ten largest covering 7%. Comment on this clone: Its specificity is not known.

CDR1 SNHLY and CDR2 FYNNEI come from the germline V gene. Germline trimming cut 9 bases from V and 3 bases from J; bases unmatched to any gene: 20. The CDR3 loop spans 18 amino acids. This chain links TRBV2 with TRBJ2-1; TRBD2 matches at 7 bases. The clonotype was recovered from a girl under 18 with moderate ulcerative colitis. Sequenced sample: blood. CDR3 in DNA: TGTGCCAGTCCCCCGGGCAGGGAGAGCGGGAAATACTACAATGAGCAGTTCTTC. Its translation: CASPPGRESGKYYNEQFF.